This record covers a single T cell receptor (beta chain). This sample is drawn from a study of blood T cell repertoires in COVID-19. Across the study: Acute and convalescent COVID-19 samples came from the United States, Italy and Spain. PBMCs, B-cell-depleted T cells, or T cells were the source of the cDNA or gDNA that made up the material.

How the authors handled the data: Estimation of nucleated cell counts was performed using reference gene primer amplification. Assay: immunoSEQ multiplex PCR; the TCRdb copy retains only in-frame clones and omits some. For V, J and clone size, that table is used; D and trimming come from the DNA. The sample gives 180,000 or so clones, 86% of which show up once; 8% to 10% is in the top ten. Germline CDR1 reads KGHSH; CDR2 reads LQKENI. The trim removed 2 bases at V and 4 bases at J, leaving 2 bases unmatched. This CDR3 is 14 amino acids long. Specimen: peripheral blood. The receptor was isolated from a man between 60 and 75 years old with acute or convalescent COVID-19. The chain recombines TRBV18 with TRBJ2-3, with 8 bases aligning to TRBD2. The CDR3 sequence is CASSPTGGPDTQYF. CDR3 nucleotide sequence: TGTGCCAGCTCACCAACGGGAGGGCCAGATACGCAGTATTTT.